A single sample gave rise to the 10 T cell receptor beta chains below, sequenced in a study of identical twins. TCRdb itself ran the 5' RACE reads through MiXCR, one entry per CDR3 protein. Of hundreds of thousands of distinct CDR3 sequences listed, around 12% were seen once; the top ten hold 1.5% to 2%. Separately, the same data were catalogued under a study of yellow fever vaccine responses in identical twins.

The sequenced material came from PBMCs. Source of these receptors: a woman under 30 in good health.

This chain links TRBV12-5 with TRBJ2-2; a weak D match, TRBD1 (6 bases). Trimming shortened V by 0 bases and J by 3 bases, and 17 bases separated the two germline ends. From germline, CDR1 is LGHNT and CDR2 FRNRAP. The length of the CDR3 is 18 residues. This CDR3 is CASGLVKGTRGHTGELFF. The CDR3 DNA is TGTGCTAGTGGTTTGGTAAAGGGGACCAGGGGCCACACCGGGGAGCTGTTTTTT.

The table lists this clonotype with a few counts. The V and J genes are TRBV11-3 and TRBJ2-2; D is perhaps TRBD1 or TRBD2 (5 bases each). CDR3 length equals 13 residues. Trimming cost V 7 bases and J 5 bases, with 11 bases left between them. The germline V gene has CDR1 SGHNT and CDR2 YENEEA. The CDR3 DNA sequence: TGTGCCAGCAACCCGAGGGGAACCGGGGAGCTGTTTTTT. Encoded protein: CASNPRGTGELFF.

This chain connects TRBV12-3 or TRBV12-4 to TRBJ1-4; D might be TRBD1 (6 bases). The CDR3 runs to 12 residues. Trimming pared 5 bases from V and 7 bases from J, leaving 8 bases between. The CDR3, as DNA: TGTGCCAGCAGTACCAGGGGTGAAAAACTGTTTTTT. It translates to CASSTRGEKLFF.

This clonotype has just a few counts. The chain employs TRBV20-1 and TRBJ2-7, with 10 bases matching TRBD1. Germline V gives CDR1 DFQATT, CDR2 SNEGSKA (reference sequence). V dropped 0 bases and J dropped 0; count of bases not matched to a gene: 20. The CDR3 contains 21 residues. The CDR3 bases are TGCAGTGCTAGAGAAACCAACCCCGCGGACAGGGGGAAACCGATCTCCTACGAGCAGTACTTC. Translated, it gives CSARETNPADRGKPISYEQYF.

This clonotype turned up a few times. CDR3 bases: TGTGCCAGCAGCCGAACGCGCGAGCTCGGCGAGCAGTACTTC. This codes for CASSRTRELGEQYF. The V and J genes are TRBV12-3 or TRBV12-4 and TRBJ2-7; unclear D gene. The CDR3 runs to 14 residues. V lost 6 bases and J 6 bases, leaving 18 bases between the germline ends.

This clonotype was picked up a small number of times. The V gene is TRBV28, the J gene TRBJ1-5, with no clear D. The germline V gene encodes CDR1 MDHEN and CDR2 SYDVKM. Trimming took 10 bases from V and 5 from J, leaving 21 bases between them. The length of the CDR3 is 15 residues. The CDR3, as DNA: TGTGCCACCTCCCTCGGAGACATCGGTTATCAGCCCCAGCATTTT. Residues: CATSLGDIGYQPQHF.

A few counts support this clonotype. The chain couples TRBV6-1 to TRBJ1-5; D not certain. The ends were cut back, 3 bases at V and 3 bases at J, with 12 bases in the middle. CDR1 is MNHNS, CDR2 SASEGT, per germline. The CDR3 contains 15 residues. The CDR3 coding sequence is TGTGCCAGCAGTGATCGGGAACCCAACAATCAGCCCCAGCATTTT. Translated: CASSDREPNNQPQHF.

This clonotype occurred many times. The V and J genes are TRBV12-3 or TRBV12-4 and TRBJ2-1, with TRBD2 matching over 12 bases. The CDR3 spans 16 residues. V shed 5 bases and J 2 bases; nucleotides not matched to a gene: 4. This CDR3 reads CASSQWTSGAYNEQFF. The CDR3, as DNA: TGTGCCAGCAGTCAGTGGACTAGCGGGGCCTACAATGAGCAGTTCTTC.

This clonotype was seen a few times. This rearrangement joins TRBV29-1 to TRBJ2-4; perhaps D is TRBD1 or TRBD2 (5 bases each). Germline-derived CDR1 and CDR2 are SQVTM and ANQGSEA. CDR3 size: 16 residues. Trimming shortened V by 1 base and J by 6 bases, and 19 bases separated the two germline ends. CDR3 region: CSVEGRGRGEGNIQYF. Here the CDR3 DNA reads TGCAGCGTTGAAGGTCGGGGACGGGGAGAAGGAAACATTCAGTACTTC.

Many counts were recorded for this clonotype. The chain combines TRBV5-1 with TRBJ1-1, with D hard to call. The ends were cut back, 0 bases at V and 7 bases at J, with 10 bases in the middle. This CDR3 is 13 amino acids long. Germline V CDR1 and CDR2: SGHRS, YFSETQ. The CDR3 loop is CASSLVGVGEAFF. The DNA of the CDR3 is TGCGCCAGCAGCTTGGTAGGCGTCGGTGAAGCTTTCTTT.